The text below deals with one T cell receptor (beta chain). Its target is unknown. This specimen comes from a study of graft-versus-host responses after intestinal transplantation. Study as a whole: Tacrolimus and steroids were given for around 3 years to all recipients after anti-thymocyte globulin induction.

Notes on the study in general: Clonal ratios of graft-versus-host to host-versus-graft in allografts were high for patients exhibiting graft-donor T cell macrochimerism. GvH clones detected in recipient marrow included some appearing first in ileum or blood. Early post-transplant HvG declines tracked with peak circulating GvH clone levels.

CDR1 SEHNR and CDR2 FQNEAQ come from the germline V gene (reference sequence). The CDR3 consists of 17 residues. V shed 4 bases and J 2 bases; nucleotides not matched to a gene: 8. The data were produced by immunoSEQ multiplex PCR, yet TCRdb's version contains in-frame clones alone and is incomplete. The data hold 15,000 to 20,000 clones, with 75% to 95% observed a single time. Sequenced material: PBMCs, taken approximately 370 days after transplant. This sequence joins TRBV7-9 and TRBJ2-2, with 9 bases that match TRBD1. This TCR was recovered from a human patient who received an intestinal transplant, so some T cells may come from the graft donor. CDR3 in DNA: TGTGCCAGCAGCTCGGACAGGGGTCTGCGTAACACCGGGGAGCTGTTTTTT. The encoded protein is CASSSDRGLRNTGELFF.